The rows below give T cell receptor beta chains drawn from one sample of a study of cytomegalovirus exposure and HLA in healthy donors. TCRdb's table, derived via immunoSEQ multiplex PCR, lists solely in-frame clones and lacks some. The data show some 140,000 clones, with approximately 86% seen just once and around 22% held by the top ten. The material sequenced was PBMCs. Receptors originate from a man aged 18 to 30 in good health and CMV-seropositive. Each CDR3 is given with its conserved first and last residue. D genes are given only for firm matches. Clone size is not always given. Where it is, it says once, few, many or a class for expanded clones.

TGTGCCAGCAGCGTGACAGGGGTCGGAGATACGCAGTATTTT	CASSVTGVGDTQYF	.	TRBV7-2	TRBJ2-3	TRBD1
TGTGCCAGCAGTTTTGGGACAGGGAACACCGGGGAGCTGTTTTTT	CASSFGTGNTGELFF	.	TRBV27	TRBJ2-2	TRBD1
TGTGCCAGCACCGAGGGACAGGGGGCAACTGGGCAGTACTTC	CASTEGQGATGQYF	.	TRBV6-5	TRBJ2-7	TRBD1
TGTGCCAGCAGCAACCGACAGGCTCTAACCCCCTATGGCTACACCTTC	CASSNRQALTPYGYTF	.	TRBV5-8	TRBJ1-2	.
TGCGCCAGCAGTGGGGCGACAGGGGACGAGCAGTACTTC	CASSGATGDEQYF	.	TRBV10-2	TRBJ2-7	TRBD1
TGTGCCAGCAGCTTTGGGACAGGGGAGTATCGCGAGCAGTACTTC	CASSFGTGEYREQYF	.	TRBV11-2	TRBJ2-7	TRBD1
TGCAGCGTTCTTAGCGGGAGCGGGAACATTCAGTACTTC	CSVLSGSGNIQYF	.	TRBV29-1	TRBJ2-4	TRBD2
TGTGCCAGCACCGGAGGGGGGGGCGGTGGCTACACCTTC	CASTGGGGGGYTF	.	TRBV6-6	TRBJ1-2	.
TGTGCCAGCAGTGAAGGGACAGGAGGTGAAAAACTGTTTTTT	CASSEGTGGEKLFF	.	TRBV6-1	TRBJ1-4	TRBD1
TGTGCCAGCAGCGGGGTCATGAACACTGAAGCTTTCTTT	CASSGVMNTEAFF	.	TRBV6-5	TRBJ1-1	.
TGTGCCAGCAGCCCGGGACTTGTCGCCGGGGAGCTGTTTTTT	CASSPGLVAGELFF	.	TRBV5-6	TRBJ2-2	.
TGTGCCAGCAGCCAAGAAGGGAGGATGTTCGGGACAGCAGTATCCTACGAGCAGTACTTC	CASSQEGRMFGTAVSYEQYF	.	TRBV14	TRBJ2-7	.
TGTGCCTGGAGGGAGGGAGAGACCCAGTACTTC	CAWREGETQYF	.	TRBV30	TRBJ2-5	.
TGTGCCTGGAGCGCGGTATCCCTCAATGAGCAGTTCTTC	CAWSAVSLNEQFF	.	TRBV30	TRBJ2-1	.
TGTGCCAGCACCCTTTCGGGGTCCAAAAACATTCAGTACTTC	CASTLSGSKNIQYF	.	TRBV11-2	TRBJ2-4	.
TGTGCCAGCAGTTCCCAGGGTAGCAAAGATACGCAGTATTTT	CASSSQGSKDTQYF	once	TRBV6-5	TRBJ2-3	.
TGCGCCAGCAGCTTGGCGGGGACAGAGAGCTATGGCTACACCTTC	CASSLAGTESYGYTF	.	TRBV5-1	TRBJ1-2	TRBD1
TGTGCCAGCTCTACGGACAGGGCATCCTACGAGCAGTACTTC	CASSTDRASYEQYF	.	TRBV18	TRBJ2-7	TRBD1
TGCGCCAGCAGCCGCGGACAGTCCTACGAGCAGTACTTC	CASSRGQSYEQYF	.	TRBV5-1	TRBJ2-7	.
TGTGCCAGCAGTATAGCGGGGGGCACAGATACGCAGTATTTT	CASSIAGGTDTQYF	once	TRBV9	TRBJ2-3	TRBD2
TGTGCCAGCAGCTTAGACGTAGCTAGGAGCTCCTACGAGCAGTACTTC	CASSLDVARSSYEQYF	.	TRBV7-2	TRBJ2-7	.
TGTGCCAGCAGCCGGGACAGGGGGTTAGCTGGAAACACCATATATTTT	CASSRDRGLAGNTIYF	.	TRBV25-1	TRBJ1-3	TRBD1
TGTGCCAGCAGCTTAAACGGACAGGGCAATCAGCCCCAGCATTTT	CASSLNGQGNQPQHF	.	TRBV7-9	TRBJ1-5	TRBD1
TGTGCCAGCCAACCGAATGTTCGGGGTGAAAAACTGTTTTTT	CASQPNVRGEKLFF	.	TRBV6-1	TRBJ1-4	.
TGTGCCAGTAGTATAAACAGGGAAGGCGAGCAGTACTTC	CASSINREGEQYF	.	TRBV19	TRBJ2-7	.
TGTGCCAGCACCCCAGGGGGTCCGGGACAGGTGGGGGAGACCCAGTACTTC	CASTPGGPGQVGETQYF	.	TRBV5-6	TRBJ2-5	TRBD1
TGTGCCAGCAGCTACCCGGGACTTACCTATGAGCAGTTCTTC	CASSYPGLTYEQFF	.	TRBV27	TRBJ2-1	.
TGTGCCAGCAGTTCTAATATAGCGGGAACCTACAATGAGCAGTTCTTC	CASSSNIAGTYNEQFF	.	TRBV28	TRBJ2-1	TRBD2
TGTGCCACCAGCAGAGATCAGGGCGGGGGGGCCTCGAATGAGCAGTTCTTC	CATSRDQGGGASNEQFF	once	TRBV15	TRBJ2-1	TRBD2
TGTGCCAGCATTCCGCGGGCGTATAGAAACACCATATATTTT	CASIPRAYRNTIYF	.	TRBV6-5	TRBJ1-3	.
TGTGCCAGCAGTTTAGAGAGGAACACTGAAGCTTTCTTT	CASSLERNTEAFF	.	TRBV27	TRBJ1-1	.
TGCGCCAGCAGCCAGGCTTTCGGGACTAATGAAAAACTGTTTTTT	CASSQAFGTNEKLFF	few	TRBV4-3	TRBJ1-4	.
TGTGCCAGCAGCTTGTATCAGGGGAGGAACACTGAAGCTTTCTTT	CASSLYQGRNTEAFF	.	TRBV5-6	TRBJ1-1	.
TGTGCCAGCAGCCCACAGGGAAAGGGTGAGCAGTTCTTC	CASSPQGKGEQFF	.	TRBV7-7	TRBJ2-1	.
TGTGCCAGCAGTTACTCTCTTAGCGACGAGCAGTACTTC	CASSYSLSDEQYF	once	TRBV6-5	TRBJ2-7	.
TGCGCCAGCCCCAGTTGGAGTAGCGGGGCGAACACCGGGGAGCTGTTTTTT	CASPSWSSGANTGELFF	.	TRBV10-1	TRBJ2-2	TRBD2
TGTGCCAGCGTAATGGGGGCAGAGAGAGGCTACACCTTC	CASVMGAERGYTF	.	TRBV6-1	TRBJ1-2	.
TGTGCCAGTAGTATCCTCGATCCGGAGGGGGAAGCTTTCTTT	CASSILDPEGEAFF	once	TRBV19	TRBJ1-1	.
TGTGCCAGCAGCCTAGGACTGGGCTCCTACGAGCAGTACTTC	CASSLGLGSYEQYF	.	TRBV7-2	TRBJ2-7	.
TGCACCAGCAGCCAGGGAGCGGCCGGGGAGCTGTTTTTT	CTSSQGAAGELFF	.	TRBV1	TRBJ2-2	.
TGTGCCAGCAGCCCGAGGACTAGCGGGTCCAATGAGCAGTTCTTC	CASSPRTSGSNEQFF	once	TRBV6-5	TRBJ2-1	TRBD2
TGCGCCAGCAGCTCTGGGAACAGGGGTCGTATTGGTGAAAAACTGTTTTTT	CASSSGNRGRIGEKLFF	.	TRBV5-1	TRBJ1-4	TRBD1
TGTGCCAGCAGCTTCTGGGGCGGGGAGGGCGGCTACACCTTC	CASSFWGGEGGYTF	.	TRBV5-4	TRBJ1-2	.
TGTGCCAGTAGCCCAGGACTAGCGGGAGGGCCCAGGGCCAAAAACATTCAGTACTTC	CASSPGLAGGPRAKNIQYF	.	TRBV19	TRBJ2-4	TRBD2
TGTGCCAGCAGAAGCCGGGACAGTACTAATGAAAAACTGTTTTTT	CASRSRDSTNEKLFF	.	TRBV5-4	TRBJ1-4	TRBD1
TGTGCCAGCAGCGTAGAGGACAGGGGATTTTATGATGGCTACACCTTC	CASSVEDRGFYDGYTF	.	TRBV9	TRBJ1-2	TRBD1
TGCGCCAGCACTTGGGACTATACCCCTAGCACAGATACGCAGTATTTT	CASTWDYTPSTDTQYF	.	TRBV10-1	TRBJ2-3	TRBD2
TGTGCCAGCAGTTCCACTGCCGGGACAGGGACCTATGGCTACACCTTC	CASSSTAGTGTYGYTF	.	TRBV7-2	TRBJ1-2	TRBD1
TGTGCCAGCAGTGTGGGGGGGGTGGGCACTGAAGCTTTCTTT	CASSVGGVGTEAFF	.	TRBV6-5	TRBJ1-1	.
TGTGCCGTTGGTGAGGGAATCGGGGAGACCCAGTACTTC	CAVGEGIGETQYF	.	TRBV7-7	TRBJ2-5	.
TGTGCCAGCAGCGAAAGACAGGGGGCGAGCTCCTACAATGAGCAGTTCTTC	CASSERQGASSYNEQFF	.	TRBV9	TRBJ2-1	TRBD1
TGTGCCAGCAGCCCGCCGACAGGAAGCTTGCACAATGAGCAGTTCTTC	CASSPPTGSLHNEQFF	.	TRBV7-9	TRBJ2-1	.
TGCGCCACCTCCCGCGAGGGCGGAGCACTTTACGAGCAGTACTTC	CATSREGGALYEQYF	.	TRBV5-1	TRBJ2-7	.
TGTGCCAGCAGCTTGGGGACAGGGGGCGCAGAGCAGTACTTC	CASSLGTGGAEQYF	.	TRBV5-8	TRBJ2-7	TRBD1
TGCGCCAGCAGCCAAGTAGGACAGTACAATCAGCCCCAGCATTTT	CASSQVGQYNQPQHF	.	TRBV4-1	TRBJ1-5	.
TGCGCCAGCAACATGGGCCGGAACACAGATACGCAGTATTTT	CASNMGRNTDTQYF	.	TRBV5-1	TRBJ2-3	.
TGTGCCAGCAGTCTTTGGGGACAGGGGACCTCTGGGGCCAACGTCCTGACTTTC	CASSLWGQGTSGANVLTF	.	TRBV27	TRBJ2-6	TRBD1
TGTGCCAGCAGACTTCAGCGGGAGGGGGTCAATGAGCAGTTCTTC	CASRLQREGVNEQFF	.	TRBV5-4	TRBJ2-1	TRBD2
TGTGCCAGCAGCGCTCGGGCCGGACAGGCGAACACTGAAGCTTTCTTT	CASSARAGQANTEAFF	.	TRBV9	TRBJ1-1	TRBD1